This TCR beta chain was recovered during a study of blood T cell repertoires in COVID-19. Study at large: Samples taken during acute and convalescent COVID-19 were collected in the United States, Italy and Spain. In each case, the material was cDNA or gDNA derived from T cells, B-cell-depleted T cells, or PBMCs.

J gave up 4 bases and V 2 bases, and 8 bases lay outside the gene matches. There are 16 residues in the CDR3. The germline gives CDR1 MNHNS, CDR2 SASEGT. Per the original methods: Reference gene primers were amplified, and this amplification served to estimate nucleated cell counts. Only in-frame clones appear in the TCRdb table, and some are missing; sequencing was by immunoSEQ multiplex PCR. The V and J calls and clone size are taken from that table; D and trimming were inferred from the DNA. The sample has fewer than 110,000 clones, roughly 85% seen once. The V gene is TRBV6-1, the J gene TRBJ2-5, with TRBD2 identical over 9 bases. The source of this sequence is a woman between 65 and 79 years old with active or convalescent COVID-19. Sample: peripheral blood. The DNA of the CDR3 is TGTGCCAGCAGTGAATTGGGCGGGGGGGCCGCAGAGACCCAGTACTTC. Translation gives CASSELGGGAAETQYF.